Sequencing of this T cell receptor (beta chain) was carried out in a study of blood T cells in healthy people across ages. Study-level findings and limits: In older individuals, TCR beta diversity per million T cells was lower, falling roughly linearly with age. Both higher diversity and more naive CD4+ cells marked long-lived donors when set against aged donors.

Of note for this clonotype: As yet, its antigen is unknown.

Peripheral blood, 9.5 to 10 milliliters per donor, was collected. The amount of total RNA extracted per sample was at least 5 micrograms. A second PCR of roughly 7 to 11 cycles used a sample-barcoded 5' primer and a J-beta primer mix. Each CDR3 protein is one row after TCRdb ran MiXCR on the 5' RACE reads. The sample lists 910,000 or so distinct CDR3 sequences; around 54% were seen once. The specimen was blood. The sequence was collected from a woman aged 55-70 years in good health.

Here the CDR3 reads CASSPQEYRGEKLFF. CDR3 nucleotide sequence: TGCGCCAGCAGCCCCCAGGAGTACCGGGGTGAAAAACTGTTTTTT. The V and J genes are TRBV5-1 and TRBJ1-4, with unresolved D. This CDR3 spans 15 amino acids. The germline V and J ends were trimmed by 4 bases and 7 bases, with 17 bases remaining between them. Per germline, CDR1 SGHRS and CDR2 YFSETQ.